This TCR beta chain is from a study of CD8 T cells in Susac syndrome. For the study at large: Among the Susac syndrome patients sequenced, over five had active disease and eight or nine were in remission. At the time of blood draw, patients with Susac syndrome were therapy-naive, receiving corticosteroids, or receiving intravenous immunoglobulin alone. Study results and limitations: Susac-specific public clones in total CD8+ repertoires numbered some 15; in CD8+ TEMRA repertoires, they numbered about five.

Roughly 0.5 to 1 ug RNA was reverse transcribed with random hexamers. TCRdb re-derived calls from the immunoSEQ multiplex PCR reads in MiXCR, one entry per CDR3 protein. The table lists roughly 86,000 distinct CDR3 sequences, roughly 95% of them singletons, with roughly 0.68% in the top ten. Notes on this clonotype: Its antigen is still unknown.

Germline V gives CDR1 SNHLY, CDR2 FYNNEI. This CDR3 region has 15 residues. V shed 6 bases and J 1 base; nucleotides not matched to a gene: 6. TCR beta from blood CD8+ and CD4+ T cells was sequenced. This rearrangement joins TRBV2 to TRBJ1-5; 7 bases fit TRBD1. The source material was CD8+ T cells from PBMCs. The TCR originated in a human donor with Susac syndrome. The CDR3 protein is CASRDRLRSNQPQHF. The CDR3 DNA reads TGTGCCAGCAGGGACAGGTTGAGGAGCAATCAGCCCCAGCATTTT. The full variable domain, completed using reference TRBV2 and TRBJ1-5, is EPEVTQTPSHQVTQMGQEVILRCVPISNHLYFYWYRQILGQKVEFLVSFYNNEISEKSEIFDDQFSVERPDGSNFTLKIRSTKLEDSAMYFCASRDRLRSNQPQHFGDGTRLSIL.